This T cell receptor (beta chain) was recorded in a study of neurological immune-mediated disorders. The study's findings and limits: There were no CDR3 amino acid sequences shared by expanded clones across subjects, a result suggesting private repertoires in all groups.

The cDNA was generated through 5'RACE incorporating 10-nucleotide random UMIs. From the 5' RACE reads, TCRdb called clonotypes with MiXCR, one entry per CDR3 protein. The sample has approximately 45,000 distinct CDR3 sequences; approximately 15% are singletons. This clonotype was seen ten or more times. What it binds is unknown. This CDR3 contains 14 residues. The V and J ends lost 4 bases and 4 bases respectively, with 14 bases between them. CDR1 SGHRS and CDR2 YFSETQ come from the germline V gene. Time point given: longitudinal time-point 3. Healthy control participants comprised blood bank volunteers in Maryland, USA.

This clonotype was sampled from a man aged 25-45 years in good health. The sequencing sample was made of PBMCs. The genes are TRBV5-1 and TRBJ2-5, with D unclear. The CDR3 is CASSPGKGRETQYF. CDR3 in DNA: TGCGCCAGCAGCCCTGGAAAGGGAAGAGAGACCCAGTACTTC.